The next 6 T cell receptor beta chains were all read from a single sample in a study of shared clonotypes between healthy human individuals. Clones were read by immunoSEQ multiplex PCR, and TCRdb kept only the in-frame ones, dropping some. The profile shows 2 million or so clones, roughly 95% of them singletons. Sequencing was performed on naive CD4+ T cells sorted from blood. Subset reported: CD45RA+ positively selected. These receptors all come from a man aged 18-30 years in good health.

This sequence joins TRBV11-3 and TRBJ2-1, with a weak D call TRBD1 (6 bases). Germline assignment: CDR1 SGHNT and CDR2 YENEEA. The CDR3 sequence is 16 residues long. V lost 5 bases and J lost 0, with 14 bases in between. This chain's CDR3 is CASSPDGGGSYNEQFF. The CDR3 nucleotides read TGTGCCAGCAGCCCCGATGGGGGCGGCTCCTACAATGAGCAGTTCTTC.

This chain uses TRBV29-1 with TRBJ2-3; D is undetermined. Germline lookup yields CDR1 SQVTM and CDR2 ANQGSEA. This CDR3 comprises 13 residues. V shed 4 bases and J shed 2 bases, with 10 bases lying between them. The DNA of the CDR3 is TGCAGCGTTGGCGTCTCATCCACAGATACGCAGTATTTT. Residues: CSVGVSSTDTQYF.

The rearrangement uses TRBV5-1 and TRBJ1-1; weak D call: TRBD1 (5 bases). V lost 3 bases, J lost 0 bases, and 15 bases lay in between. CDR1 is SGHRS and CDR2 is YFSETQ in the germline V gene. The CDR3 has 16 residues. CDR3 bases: TGCGCCAGCAGCTCTCGACCGGGACCGCTGAACACTGAAGCTTTCTTT. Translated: CASSSRPGPLNTEAFF.

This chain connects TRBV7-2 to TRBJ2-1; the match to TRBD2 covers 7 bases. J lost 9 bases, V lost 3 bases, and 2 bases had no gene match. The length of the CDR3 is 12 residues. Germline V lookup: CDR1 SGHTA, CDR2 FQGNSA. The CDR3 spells CASSFASGEQFF. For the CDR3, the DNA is TGTGCCAGCAGCTTTGCTAGCGGTGAGCAGTTCTTC.

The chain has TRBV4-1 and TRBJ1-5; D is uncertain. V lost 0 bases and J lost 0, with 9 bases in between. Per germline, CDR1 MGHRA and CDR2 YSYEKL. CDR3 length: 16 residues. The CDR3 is CASSQDSALSNQPQHF. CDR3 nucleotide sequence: TGCGCCAGCAGCCAAGATTCGGCCCTTAGCAATCAGCCCCAGCATTTT.

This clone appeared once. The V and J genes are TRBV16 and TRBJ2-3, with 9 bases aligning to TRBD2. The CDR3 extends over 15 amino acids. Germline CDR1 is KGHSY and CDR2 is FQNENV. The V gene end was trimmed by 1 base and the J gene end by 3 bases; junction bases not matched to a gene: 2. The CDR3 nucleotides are TGTGCCAGCAGCCAATTAGCGGGAGCGACAGATACGCAGTATTTT. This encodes CASSQLAGATDTQYF.